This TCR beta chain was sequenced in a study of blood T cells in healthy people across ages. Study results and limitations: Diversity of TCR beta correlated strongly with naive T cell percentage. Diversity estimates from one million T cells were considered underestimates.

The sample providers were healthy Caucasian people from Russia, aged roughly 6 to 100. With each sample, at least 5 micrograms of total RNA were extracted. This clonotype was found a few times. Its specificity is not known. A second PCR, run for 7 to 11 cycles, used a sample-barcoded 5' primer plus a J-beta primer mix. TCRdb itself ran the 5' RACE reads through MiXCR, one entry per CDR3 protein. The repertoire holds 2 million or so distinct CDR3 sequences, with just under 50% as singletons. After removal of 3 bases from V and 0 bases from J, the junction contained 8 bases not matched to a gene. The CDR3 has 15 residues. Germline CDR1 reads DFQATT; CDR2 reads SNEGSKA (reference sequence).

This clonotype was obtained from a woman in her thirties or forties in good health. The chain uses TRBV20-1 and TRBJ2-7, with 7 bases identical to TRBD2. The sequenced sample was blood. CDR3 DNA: TGCAGTGCTAGCGAACGAGGACTAGACTCCTACGAGCAGTACTTC. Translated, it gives CSASERGLDSYEQYF.